This T cell receptor (beta chain) comes out of a study of OX40 agonist ivuxolimab in advanced cancers. In the study overall: Clinicians treated patients with ivuxolimab, an agonistic anti-OX40 (CD134) antibody. The diagnoses of dose-escalation patients were hepatocellular carcinoma, melanoma, renal cell or head and neck cancer. The group had a mean age of 60 years, ranged from about 20 to 79, and was around 82% male. Study-level results: Expanded peripheral T cells had an undetermined antigen specificity.

About this clone: The antigen remains undetermined.

Trimming stripped 6 bases from V and 6 bases from J, with 9 bases between. This CDR3 spans 11 amino acids. Germline-derived CDR1 and CDR2 are DFQATT and SNEGSKA (reference sequence). The table came from immunoSEQ multiplex PCR; TCRdb's copy has only in-frame clones and leaves some out. The sample lists 55,000 to 65,000 clones, about 90% occurring once. V is TRBV20-1 and J is TRBJ2-1; D call uncertain. The sample here was CD4+ or CD8+ T cells sorted from blood, taken in a trial of the OX40 agonist ivuxolimab. This sequence originates from an adult with an advanced solid tumor such as melanoma, head and neck, liver or kidney cancer. The CDR3 sequence: CSAVESNEQFF. CDR3 DNA: TGCAGTGCGGTAGAGTCCAATGAGCAGTTCTTC.